This T cell receptor beta chain was captured in a study of T-cell reconstitution after alpha-beta-depleted transplantation in children. A library of TCRbeta sequences, prepared with unique molecular identifiers, was generated. A single record per CDR3 protein comes from TCRdb applying MiXCR to the PCR reads. The sample holds 29,000 or so distinct CDR3 sequences, 6.3% seen once. This clonotype was found many times. As yet, its antigen is unknown. General study results and limits: It was newly produced T cells that mostly accounted for T-cell counts and diversity one year after transplant. Reportedly, alpha-beta T cells present about two months post-transplant originated from several hundred expanded clones of graft origin.

Trimming at V came to 5 bases and at J to 8 bases, leaving 10 bases not matched to a gene. Looked up from germline, CDR1 is SEHNR and CDR2 is FQNEAQ (reference sequence). This CDR3 spans 15 amino acids. The input for sequencing was PBMCs, mostly from graft donor cells, taken 180 days after TCRalphabeta/CD19-depleted stem cell transplant. This receptor was obtained from a male patient between 5 and 17 years old who had a stem cell transplant for acute myeloid leukemia, so the T cells may come from the graft donor. The chain recombines TRBV7-9 with TRBJ1-4; TRBD1 agrees at 8 bases. CDR3 residues: CASSADRGDWEKLFF. The CDR3 nucleotides are TGTGCCAGCAGCGCCGACAGGGGAGATTGGGAAAAACTGTTTTTT. Based on the CDR3 plus reference TRBV7-9 and TRBJ1-4, the full variable domain is DTGVSQNPRHKITKRGQNVTFRCDPISEHNRLYWYRQTLGQGPEFLTYFQNEAQLEKSRLLSDRFSAERPKGSFSTLEIQRTEQGDSAMYLCASSADRGDWEKLFFGSGTQLSVL.